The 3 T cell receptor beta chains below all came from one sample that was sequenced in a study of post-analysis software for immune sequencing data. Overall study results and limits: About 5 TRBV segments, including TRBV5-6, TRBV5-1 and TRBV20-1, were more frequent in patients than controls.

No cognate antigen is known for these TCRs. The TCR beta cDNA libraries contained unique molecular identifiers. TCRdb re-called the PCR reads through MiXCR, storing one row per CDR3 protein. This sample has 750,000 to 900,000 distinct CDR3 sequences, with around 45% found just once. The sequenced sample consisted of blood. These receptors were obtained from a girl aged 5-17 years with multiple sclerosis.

CDR3 in amino acids: CASSAILAGEIGTDTQYF. Written as DNA, the CDR3 is TGTGCCAGCAGCGCAATACTAGCGGGAGAAATAGGCACAGATACGCAGTATTTT. The chain couples TRBV9 to TRBJ2-3; the match to TRBD2 covers 11 bases. The CDR3 spans 18 residues. J gave up 1 base and V 3 bases, and 10 bases lay outside the gene matches. Germline lookup yields CDR1 SGDLS and CDR2 YYNGEE.

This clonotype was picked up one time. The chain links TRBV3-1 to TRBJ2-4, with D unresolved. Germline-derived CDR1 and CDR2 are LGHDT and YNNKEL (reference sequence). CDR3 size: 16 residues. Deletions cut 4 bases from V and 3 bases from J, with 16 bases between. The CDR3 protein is CASSPANWRGKNIQYF. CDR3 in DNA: TGTGCCAGCAGCCCAGCCAATTGGCGCGGCAAAAACATTCAGTACTTC. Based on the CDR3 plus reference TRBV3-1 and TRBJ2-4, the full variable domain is DTAVSQTPKYLVTQMGNDKSIKCEQNLGHDTMYWYKQDSKKFLKIMFSYNNKELIINETVPNRFSPKSPDKAHLNLHINSLELGDSAVYFCASSPANWRGKNIQYFGAGTRLSVL.

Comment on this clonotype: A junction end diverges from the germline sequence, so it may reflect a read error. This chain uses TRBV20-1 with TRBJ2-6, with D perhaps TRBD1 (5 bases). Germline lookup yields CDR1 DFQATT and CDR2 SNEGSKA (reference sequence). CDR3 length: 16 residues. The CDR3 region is CSARGAQGSGTNVLTF. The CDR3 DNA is TGCAGTGCTAGAGGAGCCCAGGGCTCTGGGACCAACGTCCTGACTTTC.